This is a list of T cell receptor beta chains from one sample in a study of T cell responses to AZD1222 COVID-19 vaccine. Assay: immunoSEQ multiplex PCR; the TCRdb copy retains only in-frame clones and omits some. The table lists about 86,000 clones, almost 80% of them singletons, with approximately 21% in the top ten. The sample consisted of peripheral blood, taken on day 0 of AZD1222 vaccination. The receptor set was obtained from an adult in good health. The CDR3 runs from the conserved cysteine through the conserved F or W. A D gene is named only where the DNA matches it firmly. Size tells how often a clone was seen (once, few, many) or the class of an expanded clone, and some rows leave it out.

CDR3nt,CDR3aa,j_gene,v_gene,abundance,d_gene
TGCGCCAGCAGCCCTACGACAGGGGGCCAGCTCGGGGAGCTGTTTTTT,CASSPTTGGQLGELFF,TRBJ2-2,TRBV5-1,-,TRBD1
TGTGCCATCAGTGAGTCAGGGTATCGCACAGATACGCAGTATTTT,CAISESGYRTDTQYF,TRBJ2-3,TRBV10-3,-,-
TGTGCCAGCAAGACAGGGGGCACCGGGGAGCTGTTTTTT,CASKTGGTGELFF,TRBJ2-2,TRBV28,-,TRBD1
TGCAGCGCCAGGACAGGGGGGGTCAATGAGCAGTTCTTC,CSARTGGVNEQFF,TRBJ2-1,TRBV29-1,-,TRBD1
TGTGCCAGCAGCTTGGGGTTTGGGAGGGAAAAACTGTTTTTT,CASSLGFGREKLFF,TRBJ1-4,TRBV7-2,-,-
TGTGCCAGCAGCGGACGACAGGGTGACTACGAGCAGTACTTC,CASSGRQGDYEQYF,TRBJ2-7,TRBV9,-,TRBD1
TGTGCCAGCAGCGGGACCTACACTGAAGCTTTCTTT,CASSGTYTEAFF,TRBJ1-1,TRBV14,few,-
TGTGCCAGCAGTTCGCCACAGGGCCTGAATCAGCCCCAGCATTTT,CASSSPQGLNQPQHF,TRBJ1-5,TRBV28,once,-
TGTGCCAGCAGTTATTCTCAGAATTCACCCCTCCACTTT,CASSYSQNSPLHF,TRBJ1-6,TRBV11-2,-,-
TGTGCCAGTAGTATAGGGGCAGGGGTCGGGGCCAACGTCCTGACTTTC,CASSIGAGVGANVLTF,TRBJ2-6,TRBV19,-,-
TGTGCCAGCAGCGTTACGGGACAGGGGGCAAATGAGCAGTTCTTC,CASSVTGQGANEQFF,TRBJ2-1,TRBV5-4,-,TRBD1
TGTGCCAGCAGTCCTGCGGGACCCAACACCGGGGAGCTGTTTTTT,CASSPAGPNTGELFF,TRBJ2-2,TRBV27,-,-
TGTGCCAGCAGTTCCGGGACAGGGGGGACCGGGGAGCTGTTTTTT,CASSSGTGGTGELFF,TRBJ2-2,TRBV28,-,TRBD1
TGTGCCAGTAGTATCGGACATGGGGAAGAGACCCAGTACTTC,CASSIGHGEETQYF,TRBJ2-5,TRBV19,-,-
TGTGCCAGCACCACCGCCGGGGGAGCGGGAGCGGGAGATACGCAGTATTTT,CASTTAGGAGAGDTQYF,TRBJ2-3,TRBV7-8,-,TRBD2